This T cell receptor (beta chain) was sequenced during a study of blood T cells in healthy people across ages. The length of the CDR3 is 14 residues. Germline values: CDR1 MGHRA, CDR2 YSYEKL. Trimming cost V 4 bases and J 3 bases, with 13 bases left between them. Alongside a J-beta primer mix, a sample-barcoded 5' primer served in a second PCR lasting about 6 to 11 cycles. Carrying 12 random nucleotides, a template-switch adaptor labeled each individual cDNA molecule. TCRdb re-analysed the 5' RACE reads in MiXCR, keeping a single row per CDR3 protein. Seen here are roughly 800,000 distinct CDR3 sequences, 20% to 30% observed once, and the top ten hold about 2.9%. In the case of this clonotype: The antigen is unknown.

Findings and limits, study-wide: Underestimates were what the diversity estimates from one million T cells were considered to be. Measured against age, TCR beta diversity per million T cells decreased in a roughly linear manner.

The sample was also linked to a second study, of T cells of mothers and their children.

Sequencing used blood. The source of this sequence is a boy younger than 18 in good health. The chain recombines TRBV4-1 with TRBJ2-7; D perhaps matches TRBD2 (6 bases). The CDR3 is CASSRDSGDYEQYF. The CDR3 coding sequence is TGCGCCAGCAGCCGGGACTCCGGGGACTACGAGCAGTACTTC.